This T cell receptor (beta chain) appears in the sequencing data of a study of monozygotic twins with cystic fibrosis. V shed 5 bases and J 5 bases; nucleotides not matched to a gene: 8. CDR1 is SGHVS, CDR2 FQNEAQ, per germline. The CDR3 runs to 15 residues. General study findings and limits: Median Simpson clonality of approximately 0.0091 suggested naive T cells predominated.

Comments on this clone: What it binds is unknown.

Assay: immunoSEQ multiplex PCR; the TCRdb copy retains only in-frame clones and omits some. The profile shows roughly 23,000 clones, around nine tenths of them singletons. Sequencing was carried out using blood. The V call is TRBV7-8, the J call TRBJ2-2, with 7 bases fitting TRBD1. This TCR came from a woman aged 25 to 45 with cystic fibrosis. The CDR3 sequence: CASSRRQGRTGELFF. Written as DNA, the CDR3 is TGTGCCAGCAGCCGCCGACAGGGTAGGACCGGGGAGCTGTTTTTT.